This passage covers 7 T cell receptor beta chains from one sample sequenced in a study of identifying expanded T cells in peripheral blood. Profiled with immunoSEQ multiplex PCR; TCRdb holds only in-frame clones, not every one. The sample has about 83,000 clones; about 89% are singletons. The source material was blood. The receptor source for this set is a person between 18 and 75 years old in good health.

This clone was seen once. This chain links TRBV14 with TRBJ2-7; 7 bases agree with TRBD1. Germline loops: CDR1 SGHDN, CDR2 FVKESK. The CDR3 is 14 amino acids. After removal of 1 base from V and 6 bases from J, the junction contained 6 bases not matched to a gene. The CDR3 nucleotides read TGTGCCAGCAGCCAAGGAGACAGGGTATCCGAGCAGTACTTC. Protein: CASSQGDRVSEQYF. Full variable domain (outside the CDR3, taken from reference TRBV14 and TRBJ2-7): EAGVTQFPSHSVIEKGQTVTLRCDPISGHDNLYWYRRVMGKEIKFLLHFVKESKQDESGMPNNRFLAERTGGTYSTLKVQPAELEDSGVYFCASSQGDRVSEQYFGPGTRLTVT.

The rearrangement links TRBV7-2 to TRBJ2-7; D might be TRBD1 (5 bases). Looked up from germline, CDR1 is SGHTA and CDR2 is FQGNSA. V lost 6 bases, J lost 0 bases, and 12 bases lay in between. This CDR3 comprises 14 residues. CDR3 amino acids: CASSLQDLSYEQYF. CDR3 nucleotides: TGTGCCAGCAGTCTACAGGACCTCTCCTACGAGCAGTACTTC.

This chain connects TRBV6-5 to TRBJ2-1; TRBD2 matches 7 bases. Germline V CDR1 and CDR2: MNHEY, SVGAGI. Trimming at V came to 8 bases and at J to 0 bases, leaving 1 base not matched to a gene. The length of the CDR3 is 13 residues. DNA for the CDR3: TGTGCCAGCCGCGGGAGCTCCTACAATGAGCAGTTCTTC. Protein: CASRGSSYNEQFF.

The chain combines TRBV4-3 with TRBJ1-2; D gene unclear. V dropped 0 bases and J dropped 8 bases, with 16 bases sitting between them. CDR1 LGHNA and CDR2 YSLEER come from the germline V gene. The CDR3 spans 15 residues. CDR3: CASSQEARSLGGYTF. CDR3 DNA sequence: TGCGCCAGCAGCCAAGAGGCCAGATCCTTGGGCGGCTACACCTTC.

The CDR3: CASGDRVRAYF. In DNA, the CDR3 is TGTGCCAGCGGGGACAGGGTAAGAGCGTACTTC. The V and J genes are TRBV28 and TRBJ2-4, with 9 nucleotides matching TRBD1. V lost 8 bases, J lost 15 bases, and 8 bases stayed unmatched. The CDR3 has 11 residues. CDR1 MDHEN and CDR2 SYDVKM come from the germline V gene.

Here the CDR3 DNA reads TGTGCCAGCAGTCAGGGGGCAAACTATGGCTACACCTTC. Protein: CASSQGANYGYTF. V usage is TRBV6-1 and J usage is TRBJ1-2; TRBD1 matches at 8 bases. The V gene's germline CDR1 is MNHNS and CDR2 SASEGT. This CDR3 is 13 amino acids long. With 5 bases clipped from V and 2 bases from J, the junction kept 1 base outside the gene matches.

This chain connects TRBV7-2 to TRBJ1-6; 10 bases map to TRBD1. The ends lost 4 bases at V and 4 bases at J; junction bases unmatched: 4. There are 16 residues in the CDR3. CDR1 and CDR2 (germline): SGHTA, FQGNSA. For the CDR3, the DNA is TGTGCCAGCAGCTCAAGACAGGGGGCTTATAATTCACCCCTCCACTTT. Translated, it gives CASSSRQGAYNSPLHF.